This T cell receptor (beta chain) was observed in a study of blood T cell repertoires in COVID-19. Overall study context: Spain, Italy and the United States supplied samples that represented acute and convalescent COVID-19. Sources were T cells, B-cell-depleted T cells, or PBMCs; the material itself was cDNA or gDNA.

V shed 3 bases and J 5 bases; nucleotides not matched to a gene: 7. The CDR3 runs 16 residues. In germline, CDR1 is ENHRY, CDR2 SYGVKD. Original processing notes: Reference gene primer amplification gave estimated nucleated cell counts. Assay used: immunoSEQ multiplex PCR; TCRdb lists only in-frame clones, some missing. For V, J and clone size, that table is used; D and trimming come from the DNA. Here the sample spans around 170,000 clones, more than 70% being singletons. The source of this sequence is a man aged 18 to 29 with active or convalescent COVID-19. Sequenced input: peripheral blood. The chain employs TRBV10-3 and TRBJ2-3; 11 bases line up with TRBD2. In DNA, the CDR3 is TGTGCCATCAGTGATCTTAGCGGGGGGGCCGGAGATACGCAGTATTTT. Translated, it gives CAISDLSGGAGDTQYF.